Each of the 26 T cell receptor beta chains below was sequenced from the same sample in a study of response to subunit inactivated influenza vaccine. MiXCR, run by TCRdb on the RT-PCR reads, gives a single entry per CDR3 protein. Among more than 550,000 distinct CDR3 sequences listed, over 9% were seen once. The sample was also reused in another study, on T cells expressing NK-cell markers. That paper notes: 5'RACE template switching built TCR beta cDNA with unique molecular identifiers.

This specimen consisted of PBMCs from blood, obtained on the day of vaccination. All receptors derive from a man aged 50 to 59 who received an inactivated influenza vaccine.

This clonotype occurred a few times. The chain employs TRBV5-1 and TRBJ2-7; possibly TRBD1 for D (6 bases). Germline-derived CDR1 and CDR2 are SGHRS and YFSETQ. Trimming left V 4 bases short and J 2 bases short, with 10 bases between. This CDR3 is 13 amino acids long. The CDR3 coding sequence is TGCGCCAGCAGCGGGGACAACGCCTACGAGCAGTACTTC. It codes for CASSGDNAYEQYF.

This clonotype was recorded at least ten times. One end of the junction does not line up with germline, which may come from a read error. V usage is TRBV7-2 and J usage is TRBJ2-1; 7 bases match TRBD1. The CDR3 contains 12 residues. Germline V lookup: CDR1 SGHTA, CDR2 FQGNSA. The DNA of the CDR3 is TGTGCCAGCAGCCCCGGGACAGAGCGGAGGCTCTTC. This encodes CASSPGTERRLF.

This clonotype was recorded a few times. V usage is TRBV15 and J usage is TRBJ2-1; D not certain. This CDR3 comprises 13 residues. Between the trimmed V and J ends, which lost 5 bases and 3 bases, there was a span of 8 bases. The germline CDR1 and CDR2 sequences are LNHNV and YYDKDF (reference sequence). The CDR3 DNA reads TGTGCCACCAGCCCACTCCGCTACAATGAGCAGTTCTTC. Encoded protein: CATSPLRYNEQFF.

There are a few counts of this clonotype. The V gene is TRBV2, the J gene TRBJ2-1; D might be TRBD1 or TRBD2, each matching 5 bases. CDR3 size: 11 residues. V shed 6 bases and J shed 8 bases, with 8 bases lying between them. The germline CDR1 and CDR2 sequences are SNHLY and FYNNEI. In nucleotides, the CDR3 is TGTGCCAGCAGGGGGACGTATGAGCAGTTCTTC. It encodes CASRGTYEQFF.

This clonotype was counted only a few times. The chain is built from TRBV3-1 and TRBJ2-7; TRBD2 aligns across 10 bases. Trimming removed 2 bases from V and 5 bases from J; junction bases left unmatched: 6. The CDR3 totals 15 residues. Per germline, CDR1 LGHDT and CDR2 YNNKEL (reference sequence). Here the CDR3 DNA reads TGTGCCAGCAGCCAACTTAGCGGGAGGAGACACGAGCAGTACTTC. Translated, it gives CASSQLSGRRHEQYF.

The genes are TRBV4-2 and TRBJ2-1; no firm D call. V shed 1 base and J shed 4 bases, with 14 bases lying between them. Germline V lookup: CDR1 LGHNA, CDR2 YNFKEQ. The CDR3 is 16 residues long. CDR3 in DNA: TGTGCCAGCAGCCAAGTTTATGCGGCAAAGTACAATGAGCAGTTCTTC. It yields the protein CASSQVYAAKYNEQFF.

The sample holds a few counts of this clonotype. The J gene is TRBJ2-2, the V gene TRBV7-2; 12 bases line up with TRBD2. Germline assignment: CDR1 SGHTA and CDR2 FQGNSA. The CDR3 totals 17 residues. V was clipped by 4 bases and J by 4 bases; unmatched bases: 7. Here the CDR3 reads CASSSLAGGPGTGELFF. Written as DNA, the CDR3 is TGTGCCAGCAGCTCGCTAGCGGGGGGGCCGGGCACCGGGGAGCTGTTTTTT.

The chain employs TRBV20-1 and TRBJ2-2; D tentatively reads TRBD1 or TRBD2 (6 bases each). CDR3 length: 16 residues. Trimming stripped 5 bases from V and 1 base from J, with 17 bases between. Germline CDR1 reads DFQATT; CDR2 reads SNEGSKA (reference sequence). The CDR3 nucleotides are TGCAGTGCTGTCCTCGGGGGCCGCGGGAACACCGGGGAGCTGTTTTTT. This gives the protein CSAVLGGRGNTGELFF.

The V and J genes are TRBV28 and TRBJ2-1; 10 bases match TRBD2. Germline CDR1 is MDHEN and CDR2 is SYDVKM. CDR3 length: 16 residues. J lost 10 bases, V lost 3 bases, and 12 bases had no gene match. The CDR3 nucleotides read TGTGCCAGCAGTTTGGTTGAGCGGGAGGGTTTAAAGGAGCAGTTCTTC. The encoded protein is CASSLVEREGLKEQFF.

In its sample, this clonotype was seen a few times. The gene calls are TRBV11-2 and TRBJ2-1, with 14 bases aligning to TRBD2. The CDR3 consists of 15 residues. Germline CDR1 SGHAT, CDR2 FQNNGV. J gave up 9 bases and V 7 bases, and 8 bases lay outside the gene matches. CDR3 in amino acids: CASTLPGLAGVEQFF. The CDR3 DNA reads as TGTGCCAGCACCCTACCGGGACTAGCGGGAGTTGAGCAGTTCTTC.

This chain joins TRBV5-1 and TRBJ2-1, with D hard to call. This CDR3 spans 15 amino acids. Trimming pared 1 base from V and 1 base from J, leaving 9 bases between. Germline V CDR1 and CDR2: SGHRS, YFSETQ. The CDR3 DNA sequence: TGCGCCAGCAGCTTGTTTAGGGTGTCCTACAATGAGCAGTTCTTC. This encodes CASSLFRVSYNEQFF. The whole variable domain, remainder taken from reference TRBV5-1 and TRBJ2-1, is KAGVTQTPRYLIKTRGQQVTLSCSPISGHRSVSWYQQTPGQGLQFLFEYFSETQRNKGNFPGRFSGRQFSNSRSEMNVSTLELGDSALYLCASSLFRVSYNEQFFGPGTRLTVL.

In its sample, this clonotype was seen a few times. The chain recombines TRBV5-1 with TRBJ2-3, with D perhaps TRBD2 (5 bases). Germline V gene lookup returns CDR1 SGHRS and CDR2 YFSETQ. This CDR3 is built from 15 residues. V dropped 0 bases and J dropped 1 base, with 9 bases sitting between them. The CDR3 sequence: CASSLGGSRTDTQYF. The CDR3 DNA reads TGCGCCAGCAGCTTGGGAGGGTCCCGCACAGATACGCAGTATTTT.

The chain carries TRBV20-1 and TRBJ2-2, with no clear D. This CDR3 comprises 13 residues. The germline V gene has CDR1 DFQATT and CDR2 SNEGSKA (reference sequence). The V end lost 0 bases, the J end lost 4 bases, and 6 bases lay between the germline ends. The CDR3 region has the DNA TGCAGTGCTAGAGATCCAGGCACCGGGGAGCTGTTTTTT. Residues: CSARDPGTGELFF.

There are a few counts of this clonotype. The V call is TRBV6-2 or TRBV6-3, the J call TRBJ2-5; the D is unclear. The V gene's germline CDR1 is MNHEY and CDR2 SVGEGT. The V end was cut by 7 bases, the J end by 2 bases, with 20 bases between. The CDR3 spans 16 residues. The CDR3 protein is CASTSPDTATQETQYF. The CDR3 DNA is TGTGCCAGCACCTCACCCGACACCGCGACTCAAGAGACCCAGTACTTC.

The chain is built from TRBV12-3 or TRBV12-4 and TRBJ2-5; the D gene is possibly TRBD2 (6 bases). Trimming stripped 4 bases from V and 4 bases from J, with 13 bases between. CDR3 length: 14 amino acids. CDR3 nucleotide sequence: TGTGCCAGCAGTTGGGCCGGGGGATCAGAGACCCAGTACTTC. It yields the protein CASSWAGGSETQYF.

This clonotype was seen a handful of times. This chain uses TRBV29-1 with TRBJ2-3; TRBD2 aligns across 9 bases. Germline V gene data show CDR1 as SQVTM and CDR2 as ANQGSEA. V lost 2 bases and J lost 5; bases outside the gene matches: 8. The CDR3 has 15 amino acids. CDR3 DNA: TGCAGCGTTGAAAGACCGGGACTAGCTGTAGATACGCAGTATTTT. Translating gives CSVERPGLAVDTQYF.

This clonotype was counted ten times or more. V and J are TRBV5-1 and TRBJ2-7, with TRBD2 as a possible D gene (5 bases). V was pared by 0 bases and J by 3 bases, with 10 bases between. The germline V gene has CDR1 SGHRS and CDR2 YFSETQ. The CDR3 has 14 residues. The CDR3 DNA is TGCGCCAGCAGCTTGGGTACGGGGATCTACGAGCAGTACTTC. Translated, it gives CASSLGTGIYEQYF.

This clonotype was picked up many times. The V gene is TRBV7-2, the J gene TRBJ2-1; 10 bases are shared with TRBD2. The CDR3 is 16 amino acids. After removal of 4 bases from V and 8 bases from J, the junction contained 11 bases not matched to a gene. Germline CDR1 SGHTA, CDR2 FQGNSA. The DNA of the CDR3 is TGTGCCAGCAGCTCAGGAAGCGGGAGGGGAAGCGATGAGCAGTTCTTC. Translated, it gives CASSSGSGRGSDEQFF.

V usage is TRBV12-3 or TRBV12-4 and J usage is TRBJ1-1, with D possibly TRBD1 on 5 matching bases. V was cut by 2 bases and J by 10 bases, with 14 bases left in between. The CDR3 is 13 residues long. The DNA of the CDR3 is TGTGCCAGCAGTTTAACGACAGATCGGGGAGCTTTCTTT. Translation: CASSLTTDRGAFF.

This clonotype was counted many times. J is TRBJ2-3 and V is TRBV29-1; D not certain. The germline CDR1 and CDR2 sequences are SQVTM and ANQGSEA. The length of the CDR3 is 12 residues. V was shortened by 7 bases and J by 2 bases, with 10 bases between the two germline ends. The DNA of the CDR3 is TGCAGCGCTCGGAGTAACACAGATACGCAGTATTTT. Residues: CSARSNTDTQYF.

This clonotype was detected a few times. The chain uses TRBV7-9 and TRBJ2-1, with TRBD1 matching over 10 bases. The CDR3 runs 16 residues. Germline-derived CDR1 and CDR2 are SEHNR and FQNEAQ (reference sequence). With V trimmed by 1 base and J by 6 bases, 6 bases remained unmatched. The CDR3 DNA follows: TGTGCCAGCAGCTTAGGGACAGGGGGGGACGGCAATGAGCAGTTCTTC. The encoded protein is CASSLGTGGDGNEQFF.

The gene calls are TRBV6-2 or TRBV6-3 and TRBJ2-7, with D unclear. This CDR3 contains 16 residues. CDR1 is MNHEY and CDR2 is SVGEGT in the germline V gene. Trimming removed 0 bases at V and 1 base at J, with 13 bases between. Here the CDR3 reads CASSYSKHRASYEQYF. As DNA, the CDR3 is TGTGCCAGCAGTTACTCGAAGCACAGAGCTTCCTACGAGCAGTACTTC.

The genes are TRBV2 and TRBJ2-5, with 10 positions matching TRBD1. The CDR3 sequence is 19 residues long. V trimming: 2 bases; J trimming: 2 bases; junction bases outside the gene matches: 14. Germline loops: CDR1 SNHLY, CDR2 FYNNEI. The CDR3 coding sequence is TGTGCCAGCAGTGAAACGGTGACAGGGGGCGACGGGGTTCAAGAGACCCAGTACTTC. Protein: CASSETVTGGDGVQETQYF.

The sample holds a few counts of this clonotype. The chain couples TRBV5-1 to TRBJ2-3, with TRBD2 matching over 8 bases. Germline values: CDR1 SGHRS, CDR2 YFSETQ. Trimming removed 0 bases from V and 0 bases from J; junction bases left unmatched: 3. The CDR3 has 16 residues. CDR3 sequence: CASSLDAGGSTDTQYF. In nucleotides, the CDR3 is TGCGCCAGCAGCTTGGACGCGGGGGGCAGCACAGATACGCAGTATTTT.

Here the CDR3 reads CASSEVGWGERQPQHF. In DNA form, the CDR3 reads TGTGCCAGCAGTGAAGTGGGCTGGGGGGAACGACAGCCCCAGCATTTT. The V call is TRBV25-1, the J call TRBJ1-5, with a possible D match to TRBD1 (5 bases). This CDR3 is 16 amino acids long. CDR1 and CDR2 (germline): MGHDK, SYGVNS. V lost 2 bases, J lost 7 bases, and 18 bases lay in between.

This clonotype has a handful of counts. The chain uses TRBV21-1 and TRBJ2-7; the table's D gene call, TRBD1, was not cross checked with the DNA. TRBV21-1 is labeled a pseudogene. CDR3 length equals 15 residues. The DNA for the CDR3 is TGTGCCAGCAGCCACCCCCCGGCTGAAGGCTACGAGCAGTACTTC. Encoded protein: CASSHPPAEGYEQYF.